This T cell receptor (beta chain) was documented in a study of low-dose radiotherapy and immunotherapy resistance in tumors. Study in general: A total of 13 Gy over 26 weeks was given to Cohort 2 as 1 Gy per fraction every two weeks.

The V and J ends lost 7 bases and 4 bases respectively, with 19 bases between them. Germline CDR1 and CDR2: MNHNS and SASEGT. The CDR3 runs to 15 residues. This sample's time point: after trial treatment. Treatment defined: LDRT plus nivolumab, ipilimumab, low-dose cyclophosphamide and aspirin (RACIN trial). Patients qualified if they had advanced solid tumors that lacked tumor-infiltrating lymphocytes. TCR amplification ran about 20 PCR cycles using constant-region and V-primer adapter primers. TCRdb redid the calling of the reads with MiXCR, one entry per CDR3 protein. This table holds roughly 48,000 distinct CDR3 sequences, approximately 35% found once.

The V call is TRBV6-1, the J call TRBJ1-2; D is unclear. This clonotype originated in a male donor with rectosigmoid adenocarcinoma. Sample: PBMCs, taken after low-dose radiotherapy plus immunotherapy. This CDR3 is CASNEVADYRYGYTF. For the CDR3, the DNA is TGTGCCAGCAATGAGGTGGCAGATTACCGCTATGGCTACACCTTC.